This T cell receptor (beta chain) comes out of a study of T cell changes during pregnancy in multiple sclerosis (dated by TCRdb to about 2019). In the study overall: The study looked at changes in the T cell repertoire across pregnancy in women with multiple sclerosis.

Trimming removed 6 bases from V and 1 base from J, leaving 12 bases between the germline ends. CDR1 LNHNV and CDR2 YYDKDF are derived from the germline V gene (reference sequence). Inclusive of the bounding cysteine and phenylalanine, the CDR3 is 14 residues long. Kept here is only the CDR3 DNA, which spans 42 bases and is read in frame from base 1. Library preparation used the immunoSEQ multiplex PCR assay. TCRdb carries this immuneACCESS record with in-frame sequences only. Its versions omit some clonotypes, under half of them owing to an unresolved V gene in the studies checked, with the rest unexplained. The sample contains roughly 79,000 clones, around 95% of them found a single time. Approximately 0.7% of the sample belongs to the ten largest clones. Regarding this clone: What antigen it recognizes has not been identified. No much larger clone exists at a distance of one base, and base qualities are not known.

The V gene is TRBV15 and the J gene is TRBJ1-1, with TRBD1 tentatively as D gene (6 bases match). The sample in question was peripheral blood, obtained in the second trimester of pregnancy. This TCR came from a female donor in good health, enrolled as a control in a pregnancy study. The sequence in DNA is TGTGCCACCAGACAGGGACACAGGAACACTGAAGCTTTCTTT. It translates to CATRQGHRNTEAFF.